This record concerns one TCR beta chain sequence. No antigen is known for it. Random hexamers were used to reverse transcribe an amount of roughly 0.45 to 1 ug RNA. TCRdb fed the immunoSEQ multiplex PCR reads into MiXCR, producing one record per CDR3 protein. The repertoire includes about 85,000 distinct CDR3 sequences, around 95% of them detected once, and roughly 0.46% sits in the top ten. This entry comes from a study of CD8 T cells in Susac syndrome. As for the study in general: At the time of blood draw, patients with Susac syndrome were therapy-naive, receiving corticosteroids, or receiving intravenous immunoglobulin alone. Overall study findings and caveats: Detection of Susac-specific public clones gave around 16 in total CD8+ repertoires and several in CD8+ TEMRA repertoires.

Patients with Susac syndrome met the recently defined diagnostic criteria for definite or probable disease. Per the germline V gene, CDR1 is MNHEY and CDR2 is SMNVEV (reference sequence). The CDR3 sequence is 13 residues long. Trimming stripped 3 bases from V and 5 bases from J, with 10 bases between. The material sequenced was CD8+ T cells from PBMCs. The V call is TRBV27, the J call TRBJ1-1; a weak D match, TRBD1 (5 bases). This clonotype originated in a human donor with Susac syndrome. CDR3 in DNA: TGTGCCAGCAGTTTTACCGGGGCTACTGAAGCTTTCTTT. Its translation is CASSFTGATEAFF.